This paragraph reports one T cell receptor beta chain. There are many counts of this clone. Which antigen it targets is not known. Base quality data are lacking; no much larger clone is found one base away. The record originates from a study of blood T cell repertoires in COVID-19 (dated by TCRdb to 2018 to 2020). Regarding the complete study: The collaborator samples originated in the United States, Italy and Spain and spanned the acute and convalescent phases of COVID-19. Sample metadata almost always included a de-identified subject ID, COVID-19 status, age in years and sex. Subjects who had been exposed to COVID-19, were actively infected with it, or had recovered from it provided the deeply sampled blood TCRbeta repertoires that made up the dataset. Where available, HLA class I and class II types were taken from metadata supplied by the sample provider and were not determined by assay-based typing. The prospective study material was composed of cDNA or gDNA derived from T cells, B-cell-depleted T cells, or PBMCs. The samples were drawn from the first 160 participants of the ongoing ImmuneRACE study and from more than 1,000 subjects provided by 6 global collaborators. The repertoires were made available in a free public database intended to serve as a resource for research on the immune response to SARS-CoV-2. General study outcomes and caveats: The quantity of clinical and demographic metadata differed by source and by participant and was supplied without curation.

Collaborating institutions collected whole blood in K2EDTA tubes following their own protocols. For TCRbeta analysis, collaborator samples were shipped as frozen whole blood, as isolated PBMCs, or as DNA extracted from either sample type. TCRbeta CDR3 regions were amplified from genomic DNA using the immunoSEQ Assay, a bias-controlled multiplex PCR. In the original analysis: The number of nucleated cells in each sample was estimated by amplification of reference gene primers within the assay. To quantify the absolute abundance of each unique TCRbeta CDR3 rearrangement, sequence reads were collapsed and filtered. For each sample, productive Simpson clonality was calculated by taking the square root of Simpson's diversity index across productive rearrangements. The source is immuneACCESS, and TCRdb retained only in-frame sequences with V and J called. Part of the clones is not carried over; for the studies checked, unresolved V genes explain less than half of this, and the remainder is unexplained. The V and J calls and clone size come from that table; D and trimming were worked out from the DNA. The table for this sample lists fewer than 350,000 clones; approximately 88% of them were counted only once. Together, the top ten hold 9.4% of the sample.

V and J are truncated by 0 bases and 0 bases respectively, leaving an intervening sequence of 6 bases. The CDR3 goes from the cysteine to the phenylalanine over 16 residues. Left in the record is the CDR3 DNA by itself, 48 bases read in frame from the first base. Looking up the germline V gene yields CDR1 LGHNA and CDR2 YSLEER. In this chain, TRBV4-3 is recombined with TRBJ2-6, with the D gene too uncertain to name. This clonotype was obtained from a man aged 18 to 29 with active or convalescent COVID-19. Sequencing was performed on peripheral blood. The DNA reads TGCGCCAGCAGCCAAGATATGAGCTCTGGGGCCAACGTCCTGACTTTC. The resulting protein is CASSQDMSSGANVLTF.